A selection of T cell receptor beta chains follows, all from one sample in a study of blood T cell repertoires in COVID-19. Sequenced by immunoSEQ multiplex PCR; TCRdb stores in-frame clones only, minus some. The table includes more than 300,000 clones, 90% detected once. Sequencing input: peripheral blood. The receptors were gathered from a woman in her 40s with COVID-19, enrolled during active disease. CDR3s include the opening cysteine and the closing phenylalanine or tryptophan. A D gene is named only where the DNA matches it firmly. Only some rows state a clone size, as once, few, many or a class for expanded clones.

CDR3aa: CASSLSTGNPQHF; CDR3nt: TGTGCCAGCAGTTTATCGACGGGAAACCCCCAGCATTTT; v_gene: TRBV27; d_gene: .; len: 13; j_gene: TRBJ1-5; abundance: .
CDR3aa: CASTMGQGMAWEQYF; CDR3nt: TGTGCCAGCACCATGGGGCAGGGTATGGCGTGGGAGCAGTACTTC; v_gene: TRBV28; d_gene: .; len: 15; j_gene: TRBJ2-7; abundance: .
CDR3aa: CASSLDTLRASNEKLFF; CDR3nt: TGTGCCAGCAGCTTAGATACTCTCAGGGCCTCTAATGAAAAACTGTTTTTT; v_gene: TRBV11-2; d_gene: .; len: 17; j_gene: TRBJ1-4; abundance: .
CDR3aa: CASSYLGQGFGYTF; CDR3nt: TGTGCCAGCAGTTACCTGGGACAGGGCTTTGGCTACACCTTC; v_gene: TRBV6-2/TRBV6-3; d_gene: TRBD1; len: 14; j_gene: TRBJ1-2; abundance: .
CDR3aa: CASSLGTGGVGNTIYF; CDR3nt: TGTGCCAGCAGCTTAGGGACAGGGGGAGTTGGAAACACCATATATTTT; v_gene: TRBV7-2; d_gene: TRBD1; len: 16; j_gene: TRBJ1-3; abundance: .
CDR3aa: CASSPRGQGNGYTF; CDR3nt: TGTGCCAGCAGCCCCAGGGGACAGGGGAATGGCTACACCTTC; v_gene: TRBV7-2; d_gene: TRBD1; len: 14; j_gene: TRBJ1-2; abundance: once
CDR3aa: CSASPGRGRQPQHF; CDR3nt: TGCAGTGCTAGTCCTGGCAGGGGCAGACAGCCCCAGCATTTT; v_gene: TRBV20-1; d_gene: .; len: 14; j_gene: TRBJ1-5; abundance: .
CDR3aa: CASSPHSQGATNEKLFF; CDR3nt: TGTGCCAGCAGCCCCCACTCACAGGGGGCAACTAATGAAAAACTGTTTTTT; v_gene: TRBV3-1/TRBV3-2; d_gene: TRBD1; len: 17; j_gene: TRBJ1-4; abundance: .
CDR3aa: CSASWGLANYNEQFF; CDR3nt: TGCAGTGCTAGTTGGGGACTAGCGAATTACAATGAGCAGTTCTTC; v_gene: TRBV20-1; d_gene: TRBD2; len: 15; j_gene: TRBJ2-1; abundance: .
CDR3aa: CASSLSPWEANYGYTF; CDR3nt: TGTGCCAGCAGCTTATCCCCCTGGGAGGCTAACTATGGCTACACCTTC; v_gene: TRBV11-2; d_gene: .; len: 16; j_gene: TRBJ1-2; abundance: once
CDR3aa: CASSFIGQGDYGYTF; CDR3nt: TGCGCCAGCAGCTTTATTGGACAGGGGGACTATGGCTACACCTTC; v_gene: TRBV5-1; d_gene: TRBD1; len: 15; j_gene: TRBJ1-2; abundance: .
CDR3aa: CASSYQIAGNEQYF; CDR3nt: TGTGCCAGCAGTTACCAGATAGCAGGGAACGAGCAGTACTTC; v_gene: TRBV6-5; d_gene: .; len: 14; j_gene: TRBJ2-7; abundance: .
CDR3aa: CASSLKPGQGKRSYTF; CDR3nt: TGTGCCAGCAGCTTAAAACCAGGACAGGGGAAGAGGAGCTACACCTTC; v_gene: TRBV11-2; d_gene: TRBD1; len: 16; j_gene: TRBJ1-2; abundance: .
CDR3aa: CASSVAWGRNTGELFF; CDR3nt: TGTGCCAGCAGCGTAGCTTGGGGGCGCAACACCGGGGAGCTGTTTTTT; v_gene: TRBV9; d_gene: .; len: 16; j_gene: TRBJ2-2; abundance: .
CDR3aa: CASSPPVAGGNYGYTF; CDR3nt: TGTGCCAGCTCACCACCGGTGGCAGGGGGCAACTATGGCTACACCTTC; v_gene: TRBV18; d_gene: TRBD1; len: 16; j_gene: TRBJ1-2; abundance: .
CDR3aa: CASSLVGQPHTEAFF; CDR3nt: TGTGCCAGCAGCTTAGTGGGACAGCCTCACACTGAAGCTTTCTTT; v_gene: TRBV5-8; d_gene: TRBD1; len: 15; j_gene: TRBJ1-1; abundance: .
CDR3aa: CASTRLAGDNEQFF; CDR3nt: TGCGCCAGCACCCGTCTGGCGGGGGACAATGAGCAGTTCTTC; v_gene: TRBV5-1; d_gene: TRBD2; len: 14; j_gene: TRBJ2-1; abundance: .
CDR3aa: CASSRDRGGYNEQFF; CDR3nt: TGTGCCAGCAGCCGGGACAGGGGAGGGTACAATGAGCAGTTCTTC; v_gene: TRBV7-2; d_gene: TRBD1; len: 15; j_gene: TRBJ2-1; abundance: .
CDR3aa: CASSTTGTGVKTQYF; CDR3nt: TGTGCCAGCAGTACAACCGGGACAGGGGTAAAGACCCAGTACTTC; v_gene: TRBV6-2/TRBV6-3; d_gene: TRBD1; len: 15; j_gene: TRBJ2-5; abundance: .
CDR3aa: CASSLGTGGSNQPQHF; CDR3nt: TGTGCCAGCAGCTTAGGGACAGGAGGTAGCAATCAGCCCCAGCATTTT; v_gene: TRBV7-9; d_gene: TRBD1; len: 16; j_gene: TRBJ1-5; abundance: .
CDR3aa: CASSSNMKSPLHF; CDR3nt: TGTGCCAGCAGCTCGAACATGAAATCACCCCTCCACTTT; v_gene: TRBV7-2; d_gene: .; len: 13; j_gene: TRBJ1-6; abundance: .
CDR3aa: CASSLLGQGEQYF; CDR3nt: TGTGCCAGCAGTTTATTGGGGCAGGGCGAGCAGTACTTC; v_gene: TRBV28; d_gene: .; len: 13; j_gene: TRBJ2-7; abundance: .
CDR3aa: CASSPSGTGNNEQFF; CDR3nt: TGTGCCAGCAGCCCCTCCGGGACAGGCAACAATGAGCAGTTCTTC; v_gene: TRBV7-9; d_gene: TRBD1; len: 15; j_gene: TRBJ2-1; abundance: .
CDR3aa: CASSSQDRVGETQYF; CDR3nt: TGTGCCAGCAGCTCCCAGGACAGGGTGGGAGAGACCCAGTACTTC; v_gene: TRBV5-6; d_gene: TRBD1; len: 15; j_gene: TRBJ2-5; abundance: few
CDR3aa: CASSVTAQGTYEQYF; CDR3nt: TGTGCCAGCAGCGTGACAGCCCAAGGCACCTACGAGCAGTACTTC; v_gene: TRBV27; d_gene: .; len: 15; j_gene: TRBJ2-7; abundance: .
CDR3aa: CASSYHGRGRFETQYF; CDR3nt: TGTGCCAGCAGTTACCACGGCAGGGGGCGGTTTGAGACCCAGTACTTC; v_gene: TRBV6-2/TRBV6-3; d_gene: TRBD1; len: 16; j_gene: TRBJ2-5; abundance: .
CDR3aa: CASSLEQGSGEQYF; CDR3nt: TGTGCCAGCAGCTTAGAACAGGGTTCGGGAGAGCAGTACTTC; v_gene: TRBV7-2; d_gene: .; len: 14; j_gene: TRBJ2-7; abundance: .
CDR3aa: CASSYPPEQENTEAFF; CDR3nt: TGTGCCAGCAGTTACCCACCCGAACAGGAGAACACTGAAGCTTTCTTT; v_gene: TRBV6-2/TRBV6-3; d_gene: .; len: 16; j_gene: TRBJ1-1; abundance: .
CDR3aa: CASSPGTGGRGYTF; CDR3nt: TGTGCCAGCAGCCCGGGGACAGGGGGCCGTGGCTACACCTTC; v_gene: TRBV7-9; d_gene: TRBD1; len: 14; j_gene: TRBJ1-2; abundance: .
CDR3aa: CASSPSGQGGRGYTF; CDR3nt: TGTGCCAGCAGTCCTAGTGGACAGGGAGGCAGGGGCTACACCTTC; v_gene: TRBV28; d_gene: TRBD1; len: 15; j_gene: TRBJ1-2; abundance: .
CDR3aa: CASSRRGGAVYEQYF; CDR3nt: TGTGCCAGCAGCCGACGCGGGGGGGCTGTGTACGAGCAGTACTTC; v_gene: TRBV11-2; d_gene: TRBD2; len: 15; j_gene: TRBJ2-7; abundance: .
CDR3aa: CASSNTGYGYTF; CDR3nt: TGTGCCAGCAGCAATACGGGCTATGGCTACACCTTC; v_gene: TRBV7-2; d_gene: .; len: 12; j_gene: TRBJ1-2; abundance: once
CDR3aa: CASSRFGGANTGELFF; CDR3nt: TGCGCCAGCAGCCGTTTCGGCGGAGCGAACACCGGGGAGCTGTTTTTT; v_gene: TRBV4-1; d_gene: .; len: 16; j_gene: TRBJ2-2; abundance: .
CDR3aa: CASSLGLAGGSDEQYF; CDR3nt: TGTGCCAGCAGCTTAGGACTAGCGGGGGGTAGCGACGAGCAGTACTTC; v_gene: TRBV7-3; d_gene: TRBD2; len: 16; j_gene: TRBJ2-7; abundance: .
CDR3aa: CASSLGGVSYNEQFF; CDR3nt: TGTGCCAGCAGCTTAGGGGGAGTTAGTTACAATGAGCAGTTCTTC; v_gene: TRBV7-2; d_gene: .; len: 15; j_gene: TRBJ2-1; abundance: .
CDR3aa: CASSPPRQGNAEAFF; CDR3nt: TGTGCCAGCAGCCCCCCTCGACAGGGGAACGCTGAAGCTTTCTTT; v_gene: TRBV7-2; d_gene: TRBD1; len: 15; j_gene: TRBJ1-1; abundance: once
CDR3aa: CASSLTGSPVLVQFF; CDR3nt: TGTGCCAGCAGCTTAACCGGGAGTCCTGTGTTAGTGCAGTTCTTC; v_gene: TRBV13; d_gene: .; len: 15; j_gene: TRBJ2-1; abundance: .
CDR3aa: CASSSDRDFPHEQYF; CDR3nt: TGTGCCAGCAGCTCAGACAGGGATTTCCCCCACGAGCAGTACTTC; v_gene: TRBV7-9; d_gene: TRBD1; len: 15; j_gene: TRBJ2-7; abundance: .
CDR3aa: CASSLWDTRTDTQYF; CDR3nt: TGCGCCAGCAGCTTGTGGGACACCCGCACAGATACGCAGTATTTT; v_gene: TRBV5-1; d_gene: .; len: 15; j_gene: TRBJ2-3; abundance: .
CDR3aa: CASSSLWTDYGYTF; CDR3nt: TGTGCCAGCAGTTCCCTCTGGACAGACTATGGCTACACCTTC; v_gene: TRBV27; d_gene: .; len: 14; j_gene: TRBJ1-2; abundance: .
CDR3aa: CASSLRDRGLYTEAFF; CDR3nt: TGTGCCAGCAGCCTACGGGACAGGGGGCTGTACACTGAAGCTTTCTTT; v_gene: TRBV4-2; d_gene: TRBD1; len: 16; j_gene: TRBJ1-1; abundance: .
CDR3aa: CASSQASDRGFPYEQYF; CDR3nt: TGCGCCAGCAGCCAAGCCTCCGACAGGGGATTTCCCTACGAGCAGTACTTC; v_gene: TRBV4-3; d_gene: TRBD1; len: 17; j_gene: TRBJ2-7; abundance: .
CDR3aa: CASSQGRGVNSPLHF; CDR3nt: TGCGCCAGCAGCCAAGGCAGGGGCGTCAATTCACCCCTCCACTTT; v_gene: TRBV4-3; d_gene: .; len: 15; j_gene: TRBJ1-6; abundance: .
CDR3aa: CASSLPAQGAGSDTQYF; CDR3nt: TGTGCCAGCAGCCTCCCCGCCCAGGGGGCAGGGTCAGATACGCAGTATTTT; v_gene: TRBV7-2; d_gene: TRBD1; len: 17; j_gene: TRBJ2-3; abundance: .
CDR3aa: CASSSTGRNTEAFF; CDR3nt: TGTGCCAGCAGCTCCACGGGGAGGAACACTGAAGCTTTCTTT; v_gene: TRBV28; d_gene: .; len: 14; j_gene: TRBJ1-1; abundance: .
CDR3aa: CASSLTFRGGYTF; CDR3nt: TGTGCCAGCAGTTTAACGTTTCGGGGGGGCTACACCTTC; v_gene: TRBV28; d_gene: .; len: 13; j_gene: TRBJ1-2; abundance: .
CDR3aa: CAISEGTSYEQYF; CDR3nt: TGTGCCATATCGGAGGGGACTTCCTACGAGCAGTACTTC; v_gene: TRBV7-9; d_gene: .; len: 13; j_gene: TRBJ2-7; abundance: .
CDR3aa: CASSLGRQTFLPTDTQYF; CDR3nt: TGTGCCAGCAGCTTAGGCCGACAGACTTTCCTTCCCACAGATACGCAGTATTTT; v_gene: TRBV11-2; d_gene: .; len: 18; j_gene: TRBJ2-3; abundance: .
CDR3aa: CASSLELAAKNIQYF; CDR3nt: TGCGCCAGCAGCTTGGAACTAGCGGCCAAAAACATTCAGTACTTC; v_gene: TRBV5-1; d_gene: TRBD2; len: 15; j_gene: TRBJ2-4; abundance: .
CDR3aa: CAWSRQGSYTF; CDR3nt: TGTGCCTGGAGTCGACAGGGGAGCTACACCTTC; v_gene: TRBV30; d_gene: TRBD1; len: 11; j_gene: TRBJ1-2; abundance: .
CDR3aa: CASSSGQFSGYGYTF; CDR3nt: TGTGCCAGTAGCAGTGGACAGTTCTCGGGCTATGGCTACACCTTC; v_gene: TRBV19; d_gene: .; len: 15; j_gene: TRBJ1-2; abundance: .
CDR3aa: CASSRGNYRGARETQYF; CDR3nt: TGTGCCAGCAGCCGCGGCAACTATCGGGGGGCGCGAGAGACCCAGTACTTC; v_gene: TRBV5-4; d_gene: .; len: 17; j_gene: TRBJ2-5; abundance: .
CDR3aa: CASSQGQGEFF; CDR3nt: TGTGCCAGCAGCCAGGGACAGGGGGAGTTCTTC; v_gene: TRBV5-4; d_gene: TRBD1; len: 11; j_gene: TRBJ2-1; abundance: few
CDR3aa: CASSFYTGGADYGYTF; CDR3nt: TGTGCCAGCAGTTTCTATACAGGGGGCGCGGACTATGGCTACACCTTC; v_gene: TRBV28; d_gene: TRBD1; len: 16; j_gene: TRBJ1-2; abundance: .
CDR3aa: CASSLRRLAGTGEQYF; CDR3nt: TGTGCCAGCAGTTTACGTCGACTAGCGGGAACAGGCGAGCAGTACTTC; v_gene: TRBV6-5; d_gene: TRBD2; len: 16; j_gene: TRBJ2-7; abundance: .
CDR3aa: CASSHNQGTGELFF; CDR3nt: TGTGCCAGCAGTCATAACCAGGGCACCGGGGAGCTGTTTTTT; v_gene: TRBV6-2/TRBV6-3; d_gene: .; len: 14; j_gene: TRBJ2-2; abundance: few